The TCR beta chain described here comes from a study of blood T cell repertoires in COVID-19. Turning to the study itself: Sites across the United States, Italy and Spain contributed samples from acute and convalescent COVID-19. The cDNA or gDNA used as material had been derived from T cells, B-cell-depleted T cells, or PBMCs.

The J segment lost 0 bases and the V segment lost 8 bases, leaving 10 bases of the junction unmatched. The CDR3 is 16 residues long. In the authors' methods: Amplification of reference gene primers provided the estimated nucleated cell counts. Produced via immunoSEQ multiplex PCR; TCRdb's table is partial and in-frame only. That table is the source of V, J and clone size, and D and trimming were worked out from the DNA. This table has 300,000 to 450,000 clones, about 85% appearing once. The TCR sequence derives from a woman aged 18-30 years with acute or convalescent COVID-19. Sequencing was performed on peripheral blood. The J gene is TRBJ2-3, the V gene TRBV23-1; 8 bases map to TRBD2. TRBV23-1 is annotated as an ORF whose role is uncertain. CDR3 region: CASQTRGGPSTDTQYF. Written as DNA, the CDR3 is TGCGCCAGCCAAACCCGGGGGGGCCCTAGCACAGATACGCAGTATTTT.